The T cell receptor (beta chain) under discussion was sequenced for a study of shared clonotypes between healthy human individuals. Sequencing was performed with immunoSEQ multiplex PCR; in TCRdb, only in-frame clones are kept and a portion is missing. The data contain about 1.4 million clones, roughly 96% of them singletons. V lost 2 bases to trimming and J lost 1 base, with 6 bases between them. CDR1 is SGHNT and CDR2 is YYREEE in the germline V gene (reference sequence). The CDR3 sequence is 13 residues long. There were no recent acute infections or vaccinations among the donors, who were healthy HIV-negative adults. This clone is a singleton in its sample.

The sample consisted of naive CD4+ T cells sorted from blood. Specified subset: CD45RA+ positively selected. This TCR derives from a man aged 25 to 45 in good health. The V and J genes are TRBV5-4 and TRBJ1-1; D call uncertain. The CDR3 bases are TGTGCCAGCAGCTTTGTAGAGAACACTGAAGCTTTCTTT. Translated: CASSFVENTEAFF.